This passage covers 10 T cell receptor beta chains from one sample sequenced in a study of Ad26.COV2.S vaccination and SARS-CoV-2 variants. The treatment: about 20 received Ad26.COV2.S at low or high dose, single or two shots; roughly five received placebo; per-sample allocation not given. Following the first vaccine or placebo injection, samples were taken on day 63. Clones were sequenced by immunoSEQ multiplex PCR, and TCRdb holds only the in-frame ones, with some missing. This table holds approximately 400,000 clones, roughly four fifths found once. The sequencing used peripheral blood, collected in a trial of Ad26.COV2.S vaccine versus placebo. These receptors originate from a person aged 18-65 years who received the Ad26.COV2.S COVID-19 vaccine or a placebo.

The V and J genes are TRBV6-5 and TRBJ1-3, with a tentative D call TRBD1 (6 bases). Germline CDR1 MNHEY, CDR2 SVGAGI. V dropped 7 bases and J dropped 3 bases, with 16 bases sitting between them. CDR3 length: 15 residues. CDR3 sequence: CASTAGAFLGNTIYF. CDR3 in DNA: TGTGCCAGCACCGCAGGGGCTTTCCTTGGAAACACCATATATTTT.

This chain uses TRBV13 with TRBJ2-1; no definite D call. The germline V gene has CDR1 PRHDT and CDR2 FYEKMQ (reference sequence). The ends were cut back, 2 bases at V and 7 bases at J, with 12 bases in the middle. This CDR3 contains 14 residues. The DNA for the CDR3 is TGTGCCAGCAGCTTAATTGGGGTGGGGAATGAGCAGTTCTTC. Protein: CASSLIGVGNEQFF.

This clone has only one observation. The rearrangement joins TRBV11-3 to TRBJ2-2; D not certain. Germline loops: CDR1 SGHNT, CDR2 YENEEA. The V gene lost 2 bases and the J gene lost 0 bases, with 7 bases spanning the gap. The length of the CDR3 is 15 residues. This chain's CDR3 is CASSLRATNTGELFF. As DNA, the CDR3 is TGTGCCAGCAGCTTAAGGGCAACGAACACCGGGGAGCTGTTTTTT.

The chain joins TRBV7-3 to TRBJ2-7; no firm D call. V lost 5 bases to trimming and J lost 7 bases, with 15 bases between them. Germline lookup yields CDR1 SGHTA and CDR2 FQGTGA. This CDR3 has 13 amino acids. This chain's CDR3 is CASSPWTVSEQYF. CDR3 coding DNA: TGTGCCAGCAGCCCTTGGACGGTCTCAGAGCAGTACTTC. Drawing the rest from reference TRBV7-3 and TRBJ2-7, the complete variable domain is GAGVSQTPSNKVTEKGKYVELRCDPISGHTALYWYRQSLGQGPEFLIYFQGTGAADDSGLPNDRFFAVRPEGSVSTLKIQRTERGDSAVYLCASSPWTVSEQYFGPGTRLTVT.

This clone has a single count. The chain links TRBV28 to TRBJ2-7; 8 bases map to TRBD2. V shed 6 bases and J 7 bases; nucleotides not matched to a gene: 11. CDR1 and CDR2 from the germline V gene are MDHEN and SYDVKM. This CDR3 has 14 residues. In nucleotides, the CDR3 is TGTGCCAGCAGCCCCCACGGGGGGGCCGGGGAGCAGTACTTC. This encodes CASSPHGGAGEQYF.

The chain joins TRBV18 to TRBJ2-2; 7 nucleotides match TRBD1. Germline V CDR1 and CDR2: KGHSH, LQKENI. The V segment lost 6 bases and the J segment 0 bases; nucleotides outside the gene matches: 7. The CDR3 has 16 residues. CDR3 in amino acids: CASSPGTATNTGELFF. The CDR3 DNA is TGTGCCAGCTCTCCCGGGACAGCGACGAACACCGGGGAGCTGTTTTTT.

This clone occurred once. V is TRBV19 and J is TRBJ1-1; the D gene is possibly TRBD1 (6 bases). Germline-derived CDR1 and CDR2 are LNHDA and SQIVND (reference sequence). The CDR3 covers 14 residues. V was shortened by 7 bases and J by 4 bases, with 16 bases between the two germline ends. The CDR3 DNA is TGTGCCAGTAACGACAGGAGAGGGACCACTGAAGCTTTCTTT. It specifies CASNDRRGTTEAFF.

The chain employs TRBV5-1 and TRBJ1-1; no reliable D call. Germline CDR1 reads SGHRS; CDR2 reads YFSETQ. The CDR3 totals 12 residues. Trimming shortened V by 5 bases and J by 7 bases, and 12 bases separated the two germline ends. In DNA, the CDR3 is TGCGCCAGCAGGACTGGTAACCTTGAAGCTTTCTTT. It translates to CASRTGNLEAFF.

This clone was recorded only once. The chain uses TRBV6-6 and TRBJ2-1, with TRBD2 identical over 7 bases. The CDR3 length is 16 residues. Germline-derived CDR1 and CDR2 are MNHNY and SVGAGI (reference sequence). Trimming removed 4 bases from V and 6 bases from J; junction bases left unmatched: 12. The CDR3 DNA is TGTGCCAGCAGTTCCCCTAAGCGGGGAGGGGCCAATGAGCAGTTCTTC. This encodes CASSSPKRGGANEQFF.

V usage is TRBV5-4 and J usage is TRBJ1-4; TRBD1 is a possible D gene (6 bases). This CDR3 contains 13 residues. Germline loops: CDR1 SGHNT, CDR2 YYREEE (reference sequence). Trimming shortened V by 1 base and J by 7 bases, and 8 bases separated the two germline ends. In DNA, the CDR3 is TGTGCCAGCAGCTTGTGGGGGCTTGAAAAACTGTTTTTT. It translates to CASSLWGLEKLFF.